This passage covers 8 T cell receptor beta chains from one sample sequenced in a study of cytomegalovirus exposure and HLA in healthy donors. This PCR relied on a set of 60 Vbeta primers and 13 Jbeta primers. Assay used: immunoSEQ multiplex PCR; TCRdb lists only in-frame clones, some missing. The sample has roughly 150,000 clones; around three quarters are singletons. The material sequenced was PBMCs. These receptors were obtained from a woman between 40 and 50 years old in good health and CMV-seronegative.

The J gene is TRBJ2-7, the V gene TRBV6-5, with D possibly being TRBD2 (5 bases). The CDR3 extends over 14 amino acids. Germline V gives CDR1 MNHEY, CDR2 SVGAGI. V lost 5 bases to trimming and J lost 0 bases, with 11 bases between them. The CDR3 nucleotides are TGTGCCAGCAGTCCCCGGGATTTCTCCTACGAGCAGTACTTC. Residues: CASSPRDFSYEQYF.

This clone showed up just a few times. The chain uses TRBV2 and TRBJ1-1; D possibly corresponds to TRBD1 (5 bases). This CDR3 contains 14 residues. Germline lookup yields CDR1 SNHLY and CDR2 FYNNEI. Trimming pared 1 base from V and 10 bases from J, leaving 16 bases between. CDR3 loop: CASSEGRGQGGAFF. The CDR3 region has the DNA TGTGCCAGCAGTGAAGGTAGGGGCCAGGGTGGAGCTTTCTTT.

CDR3 DNA: TGTGCCAGCAGTTCCTCTCGACAGGGATGGACCACTGAAGCTTTCTTT. The encoded protein is CASSSSRQGWTTEAFF. The gene calls are TRBV6-5 and TRBJ1-1, with 7 bases matching TRBD1. Germline CDR1 MNHEY, CDR2 SVGAGI. The length of the CDR3 is 16 residues. V shed 4 bases, J shed 4 bases, and the junction held 12 bases outside the gene matches.

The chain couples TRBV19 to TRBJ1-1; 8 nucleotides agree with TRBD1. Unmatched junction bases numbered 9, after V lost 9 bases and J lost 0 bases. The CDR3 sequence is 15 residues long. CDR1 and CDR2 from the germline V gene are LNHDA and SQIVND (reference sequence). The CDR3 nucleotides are TGTGCCAGCACCCGGGACAGGAGTATGAACACTGAAGCTTTCTTT. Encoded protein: CASTRDRSMNTEAFF.

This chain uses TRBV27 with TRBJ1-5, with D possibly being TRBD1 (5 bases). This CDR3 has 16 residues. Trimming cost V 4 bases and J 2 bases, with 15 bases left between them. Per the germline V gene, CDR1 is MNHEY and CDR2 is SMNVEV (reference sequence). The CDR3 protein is CASSSSGIFGNQPQHF. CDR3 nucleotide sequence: TGTGCCAGCAGTTCGTCAGGGATTTTTGGCAATCAGCCCCAGCATTTT.

CDR3 amino acids: CASSLQGQGGEKLFF. The CDR3 DNA sequence: TGTGCCAGCAGCTTACAGGGACAGGGAGGAGAAAAACTGTTTTTT. The chain uses TRBV7-2 and TRBJ1-4, with 9 bases lining up with TRBD1. V gave up 2 bases and J gave up 8 bases; unmatched junction bases: 6. From germline, CDR1 is SGHTA and CDR2 FQGNSA. The CDR3 consists of 15 residues. Using reference TRBV7-2 and TRBJ1-4 for the parts outside the CDR3, the full variable domain is GAGVSQSPSNKVTEKGKDVELRCDPISGHTALYWYRQSLGQGLEFLIYFQGNSAPDKSGLPSDRFSAERTGGSVSTLTIQRTQQEDSAVYLCASSLQGQGGEKLFFGSGTQLSVL.

The CDR3 DNA is TGCGCCAGCAGCTTGAAGCACGGGGGAGGAGAGACCCAGTACTTC. It codes for CASSLKHGGGETQYF. The J gene is TRBJ2-5, the V gene TRBV5-1; D is perhaps TRBD2 (6 bases). The germline V gene has CDR1 SGHRS and CDR2 YFSETQ. Between the trimmed V and J ends, which lost 1 base and 4 bases, there was a span of 14 bases. The CDR3 spans 15 residues.

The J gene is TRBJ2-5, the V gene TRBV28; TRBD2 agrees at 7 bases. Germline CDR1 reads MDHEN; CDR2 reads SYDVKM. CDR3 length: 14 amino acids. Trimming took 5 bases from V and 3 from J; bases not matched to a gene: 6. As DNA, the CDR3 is TGTGCCAGCAGTCCCGGGGGGTCTAAAGAGACCCAGTACTTC. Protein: CASSPGGSKETQYF.